These 22 T cell receptor beta chains originate from one sample sequenced in a study of T cell responses to AZD1222 COVID-19 vaccine. The table came from immunoSEQ multiplex PCR; TCRdb's copy has only in-frame clones and leaves some out. This repertoire shows about 130,000 clones, 70% to 90% found once; its top ten account for 1.5% to 2%. Sequencing used peripheral blood, obtained on day 0 of AZD1222 vaccination. Receptors originate from an adult in good health.

This clone has a handful of counts. This chain joins TRBV5-5 and TRBJ1-1; D is perhaps TRBD1 (6 bases). Deletions cut 5 bases from V and 1 base from J, with 21 bases between. Germline assignment: CDR1 SGHKS and CDR2 YYEKEE (reference sequence). The length of the CDR3 is 17 residues. The CDR3 loop is CASRATGLVGRNTEAFF. In DNA, the CDR3 is TGTGCCAGCAGGGCGACAGGACTAGTAGGTCGGAACACTGAAGCTTTCTTT.

This clone was seen a single time. The J gene is TRBJ1-5, the V gene TRBV6-2 or TRBV6-3, with D tentatively TRBD1 (6 bases). The CDR3 runs to 14 residues. Deletions cut 5 bases from V and 7 bases from J, with 15 bases between. The germline gives CDR1 MNHEY, CDR2 SVGEGT. The CDR3 protein is CASSPRGGVQPQHF. As DNA, the CDR3 is TGTGCCAGCAGTCCCCGGGGGGGCGTACAGCCCCAGCATTTT.

This chain joins TRBV6-5 and TRBJ1-1; TRBD1 matches at 12 bases. V shed 4 bases, J shed 3 bases, and the junction held 6 bases outside the gene matches. Per germline, CDR1 MNHEY and CDR2 SVGAGI. The CDR3 loop spans 16 amino acids. The CDR3 region is CASSFGTGGFYTEAFF. For the CDR3, the DNA is TGTGCCAGCAGTTTTGGGACAGGGGGCTTTTACACTGAAGCTTTCTTT.

V and J are TRBV19 and TRBJ2-7; 8 nucleotides match TRBD2. The junction had 9 bases not matched to a gene; V was cut back by 5 bases and J by 0 bases. The CDR3 runs to 16 residues. Germline CDR1 reads LNHDA; CDR2 reads SQIVND (reference sequence). In DNA form, the CDR3 reads TGTGCCAGTAGTGACCGGACTAGCCGGAACTCCTACGAGCAGTACTTC. Translating it yields CASSDRTSRNSYEQYF.

The rearrangement joins TRBV7-9 to TRBJ2-7; 10 nucleotides align to TRBD2. The CDR3 sequence is 16 residues long. Germline assignment: CDR1 SEHNR and CDR2 FQNEAQ (reference sequence). V shed 4 bases, J shed 0 bases, and the junction held 6 bases outside the gene matches. The CDR3 sequence: CASSSQGTSDSYEQYF. In DNA, the CDR3 is TGTGCCAGCAGCTCCCAAGGGACTAGCGACTCCTACGAGCAGTACTTC.

The chain employs TRBV28 and TRBJ2-5; D is possibly TRBD2 (6 bases). Germline V CDR1 and CDR2: MDHEN, SYDVKM. The CDR3 covers 14 residues. Trimming removed 4 bases at V and 2 bases at J, with 11 bases between. CDR3 sequence: CASSSTRHQETQYF. DNA of the CDR3: TGTGCCAGCAGTTCGACTAGACATCAAGAGACCCAGTACTTC.

The chain has TRBV12-3 or TRBV12-4 and TRBJ1-3, with D uncertain. The CDR3 is 13 amino acids. Deletions cut 2 bases from V and 1 base from J, with 3 bases between. This CDR3 reads CASSLSSGNTIYF. CDR3 DNA: TGTGCCAGCAGTTTATCTTCTGGAAACACCATATATTTT.

This chain joins TRBV29-1 and TRBJ1-2; D remains ambiguous. V gave up 3 bases and J gave up 0 bases, with 5 bases separating them. The CDR3 has 12 amino acids. Per germline, CDR1 SQVTM and CDR2 ANQGSEA. The CDR3: CSVEAANYGYTF. CDR3 bases: TGCAGCGTTGAGGCAGCTAACTATGGCTACACCTTC.

This chain uses TRBV18 with TRBJ1-5; D remains ambiguous. Trimming removed 4 bases from V and 3 bases from J, with 10 bases in between. CDR3 size: 14 residues. Germline lookup yields CDR1 KGHSH and CDR2 LQKENI. DNA for the CDR3: TGTGCCAGCTCACGATCCGGAATCAATCAGCCCCAGCATTTT. It encodes CASSRSGINQPQHF.

This clone was seen only once. The CDR3 loop is CASSKPGQPYEQYF. CDR3 sequence (DNA): TGTGCCAGCAGTAAACCGGGACAGCCTTACGAGCAGTACTTC. This chain links TRBV27 with TRBJ2-7, with 7 bases aligning to TRBD1. The CDR3 is 14 residues long. From germline, CDR1 is MNHEY and CDR2 SMNVEV (reference sequence). V was clipped by 5 bases and J by 4 bases; unmatched bases: 8.

The chain combines TRBV5-4 with TRBJ1-1; D gene uncertain. Trimming removed 0 bases from V and 6 bases from J, with 15 bases in between. Germline CDR1 reads SGHNT; CDR2 reads YYREEE (reference sequence). The CDR3 has 15 amino acids. The CDR3 bases are TGTGCCAGCAGCTTGGGCTATGGGGTGAGGGCTGAAGCTTTCTTT. Translating it yields CASSLGYGVRAEAFF.

The chain joins TRBV4-1 to TRBJ1-3; D is uncertain. This CDR3 has 14 residues. Germline CDR1 is MGHRA and CDR2 is YSYEKL. Trimming cost V 3 bases and J 0 bases, with 6 bases left between them. The CDR3 here is CASSQWGSGNTIYF. Here the CDR3 DNA reads TGCGCCAGCAGCCAGTGGGGCTCTGGAAACACCATATATTTT.

The rearrangement joins TRBV6-1 to TRBJ1-1; tentatively, D is TRBD1 (6 bases). In germline, CDR1 is MNHNS, CDR2 SASEGT. The CDR3 extends over 16 amino acids. V shed 4 bases and J shed 3 bases, with 18 bases lying between them. The CDR3 sequence: CASSGPMRQDYTEAFF. The CDR3 DNA is TGTGCCAGCAGTGGGCCTATGAGACAGGACTACACTGAAGCTTTCTTT.

The count of this clone is one. The CDR3 loop is CSVLGQGIYEQYF. The CDR3 DNA sequence: TGCAGCGTTCTCGGACAGGGGATCTACGAGCAGTACTTC. V usage is TRBV29-1 and J usage is TRBJ2-7; 9 bases are shared with TRBD1. Germline CDR1 reads SQVTM; CDR2 reads ANQGSEA. The V gene end was trimmed by 5 bases and the J gene end by 3 bases; junction bases not matched to a gene: 5. The CDR3 has 13 residues.

V gene TRBV7-2 combines with J gene TRBJ2-1; possible D gene TRBD1, 6 bases. V was trimmed by 2 bases and J by 6 bases, leaving 8 bases between them. The CDR3 covers 13 residues. Germline V gene lookup returns CDR1 SGHTA and CDR2 FQGNSA. The CDR3: CASSLQGINEQFF. The CDR3 DNA is TGTGCCAGCAGCTTACAGGGGATCAATGAGCAGTTCTTC.

This clone was detected only a few times. The chain is built from TRBV5-1 and TRBJ1-3, with unresolved D. The germline V gene encodes CDR1 SGHRS and CDR2 YFSETQ. The CDR3 runs 15 residues. Between the trimmed V and J ends, which lost 0 bases and 4 bases, there was a span of 11 bases. CDR3 region: CASSLGRANGNTIYF. DNA of the CDR3: TGCGCCAGCAGCTTGGGCCGGGCGAACGGAAACACCATATATTTT.

The chain combines TRBV5-4 with TRBJ2-2; possibly TRBD2 for D (5 bases). CDR3 length equals 15 residues. The germline V gene has CDR1 SGHNT and CDR2 YYREEE (reference sequence). V was pared by 5 bases and J by 6 bases, with 17 bases between. Here the CDR3 DNA reads TGTGCCAGCAGTTTGAGGATGAGGGATCCCGGGGAGCTGTTTTTT. Its translation is CASSLRMRDPGELFF.

In this sample, this clone turned up a few times. This chain uses TRBV19 with TRBJ1-2; 8 nucleotides agree with TRBD1. The CDR3 loop spans 14 amino acids. Germline assignment: CDR1 LNHDA and CDR2 SQIVND (reference sequence). J gave up 8 bases and V 10 bases, and 15 bases lay outside the gene matches. The CDR3, as DNA: TGTGCCACCCAAGAAACCGGACAGGGAGACGGCTACACCTTC. Protein sequence: CATQETGQGDGYTF.

The chain carries TRBV19 and TRBJ1-1; D gene unclear. Germline loops: CDR1 LNHDA, CDR2 SQIVND (reference sequence). The length of the CDR3 is 15 residues. Trimming left V 2 bases short and J 3 bases short, with 13 bases between. The CDR3 nucleotides read TGTGCCAGTAGTATAAAGAGGGCAGTTGACACTGAAGCTTTCTTT. This encodes CASSIKRAVDTEAFF.

This chain uses TRBV4-2 with TRBJ2-7; tentatively, D is TRBD1 (5 bases). V shed 1 base and J shed 2 bases, with 12 bases lying between them. The germline CDR1 and CDR2 sequences are LGHNA and YNFKEQ. This CDR3 has 15 residues. The CDR3 reads CASSQATGTAYEQYF. In DNA form, the CDR3 reads TGTGCCAGCAGCCAAGCTACAGGCACGGCCTACGAGCAGTACTTC.

The chain carries TRBV4-3 and TRBJ2-1; tentative D call: TRBD2 (6 bases). Trimming shortened V by 1 base and J by 7 bases, and 11 bases separated the two germline ends. This CDR3 spans 14 amino acids. Germline CDR1 reads LGHNA; CDR2 reads YSLEER. The DNA for the CDR3 is TGCGCCAGCAGCCAAGGTCGGGAGATAAATGAGCAGTTCTTC. It translates to CASSQGREINEQFF.

The CDR3 DNA reads as TGTGCCAGCAGACTAGAACTCAACACTGAAGCTTTCTTT. This encodes CASRLELNTEAFF. The chain is built from TRBV12-3 or TRBV12-4 and TRBJ1-1; no reliable D call. V was cut by 6 bases and J by 2 bases, with 10 bases left in between. The length of the CDR3 is 13 residues.